Listed here is a single TCR beta chain. This sample is drawn from a study of radiation and T cells in renal cell carcinoma. The time point was: baseline pretreatment blood. Treatment specified: 15 Gy SBRT to primary tumor, nephrectomy 4 weeks later. The protocol was immunoSEQ multiplex PCR, while the TCRdb copy is restricted to in-frame clones and leaves out a portion. The sample has approximately 100,000 clones, less than 90% seen once. The CDR3 covers 16 residues. Per germline, CDR1 SNHLY and CDR2 FYNNEI. V shed 4 bases and J 2 bases; nucleotides not matched to a gene: 10. The sequence was obtained from a man in his forties or fifties with renal cell carcinoma. The chain has TRBV2 and TRBJ2-5; 7 positions agree with TRBD1. The specimen was blood, collected from a patient whose treatment included radiotherapy and nephrectomy. CDR3 sequence reads: CASSALVGTVQETQYF. The CDR3 coding sequence is TGTGCCAGCAGTGCCTTAGTCGGGACAGTTCAAGAGACCCAGTACTTC.